This T cell receptor beta chain was recorded in a study of T-cell memory formation after mild COVID-19. The wider study: TCR clusters were mostly confined to one donor each.

As to this clonotype: Its cognate antigen is unknown.

Study-level points and caveats: Prior to infection, memory already included some responding clones, suggesting cross-reactive memory joined. CD4/CD8 balance characterized clones contracting day 15 to 85, and CD4+ skew characterized later expanders.

cDNA libraries for TCR alpha and TCR beta, carrying sample barcodes and UMIs, came from 5'RACE with constant-segment primers. TCRdb independently ran MiXCR on the 5' RACE reads; one entry per CDR3 protein. The data contain approximately 99,000 distinct CDR3 sequences, about 18% of them seen just once; the ten biggest clones take up roughly 6%. The receptor was derived from a man between 18 and 29 years old who had mild COVID-19 (a few samples of this study predate the infection). Cell type and time point are not known. What was sequenced was PBMCs or a T cell subset sorted from them (not recorded which).

The CDR3 protein is CATAGTETGELFF. CDR3 coding DNA: TGTGCCACCGCCGGGACAGAGACCGGGGAGCTGTTTTTT. The chain combines TRBV7-3 with TRBJ2-2, with 7 bases matching TRBD1. J was trimmed by 5 bases and V by 10 bases; bases with no gene match: 7. The CDR3 loop spans 13 amino acids. Germline CDR1 reads SGHTA; CDR2 reads FQGTGA.